Listed below are T cell receptor beta chains from one sample, sequenced in a study of identifying expanded T cells in peripheral blood. Here immunoSEQ multiplex PCR was the method, and the copy in TCRdb shows in-frame clones only, minus some. The sample has about 58,000 clones, approximately 89% seen once. Sequencing was done on a sample of blood. These receptors came from a person between 18 and 75 years old in good health. CDR3s include the opening cysteine and the closing phenylalanine or tryptophan. Each record gives: D gene, V gene, clone size, J gene, CDR3 protein, CDR3 DNA. A D gene is named only where the DNA matches it firmly. The size field is filled for only some rows; it gives once, few, many or a size class.

NA	TRBV9	NA	TRBJ2-5	CASSVVGYVGETQYF	TGTGCCAGCAGCGTAGTAGGGTACGTGGGGGAGACCCAGTACTTC
NA	TRBV7-2	NA	TRBJ1-2	CASSPPGEHGYTF	TGTGCCAGCAGCCCTCCGGGTGAGCATGGCTACACCTTC
NA	TRBV18	NA	TRBJ1-1	CASSPGAVNTEAFF	TGTGCCAGCTCACCAGGAGCTGTGAACACTGAAGCTTTCTTT
TRBD1	TRBV29-1	NA	TRBJ1-2	CSVEPGQSYGYTF	TGCAGCGTTGAACCGGGACAGAGCTATGGCTACACCTTC
NA	TRBV19	NA	TRBJ2-7	CASRPSTETYEQYF	TGTGCCAGTAGACCATCCACTGAGACCTACGAGCAGTACTTC
NA	TRBV4-1	NA	TRBJ1-4	CASSQGAVREKLFF	TGCGCCAGCAGCCAAGGGGCAGTCCGTGAAAAACTGTTTTTT
TRBD1	TRBV4-3	NA	TRBJ1-2	CASSPQGGDYGYTF	TGCGCCAGCAGCCCACAGGGGGGCGACTATGGCTACACCTTC
NA	TRBV20-1	NA	TRBJ2-5	CSVGEQETQYF	TGCAGTGTGGGGGAACAAGAGACCCAGTACTTC
NA	TRBV15	NA	TRBJ2-7	CATSRDGTPREQYF	TGTGCCACCAGCAGAGATGGGACCCCTCGGGAGCAGTACTTC
NA	TRBV6-5	NA	TRBJ1-2	CASSATGQDYGYTF	TGTGCCAGCAGTGCGACAGGCCAAGACTATGGCTACACCTTC
TRBD2	TRBV10-3	NA	TRBJ2-1	CAISEDGTSNEQFF	TGTGCCATCAGTGAAGACGGGACTAGCAATGAGCAGTTCTTC
NA	TRBV15	NA	TRBJ2-1	CATSRSRILDNEQFF	TGTGCCACCAGCAGATCCCGCATATTAGACAATGAGCAGTTCTTC
TRBD2	TRBV29-1	once	TRBJ2-3	CSVEIQGELLAGDWPPTDTQYF	TGCAGCGTTGAAATACAGGGAGAACTTCTAGCGGGAGATTGGCCCCCCACAGATACGCAGTATTTT
NA	TRBV5-1	NA	TRBJ1-1	CASSPTGPEAFF	TGCGCCAGCAGTCCAACAGGCCCTGAAGCTTTCTTT
TRBD2	TRBV10-2	NA	TRBJ2-2	CASRGTSSSTGELFF	TGCGCCAGCAGAGGGACTAGTTCGAGCACCGGGGAGCTGTTTTTT
NA	TRBV30	once	TRBJ2-5	CACPGHNQETQYF	TGTGCCTGTCCGGGACACAACCAAGAGACCCAGTACTTC
NA	TRBV7-2	once	TRBJ1-2	CASSAEAGDYGYTF	TGTGCCAGCAGCGCAGAGGCAGGGGACTATGGCTACACCTTC
NA	TRBV11-2	NA	TRBJ2-1	CASSLVQGSHEQFF	TGTGCCAGCAGCTTAGTTCAGGGCTCGCATGAGCAGTTCTTC
TRBD2	TRBV13	once	TRBJ2-1	CASSPGLAGGNEQFF	TGTGCCAGCAGCCCCGGACTAGCGGGGGGAAATGAGCAGTTCTTC
NA	TRBV18	NA	TRBJ2-1	CASSPPEGSGYNEQFF	TGTGCCAGCTCACCACCCGAGGGAAGTGGATACAATGAGCAGTTCTTC
NA	TRBV6-6	once	TRBJ1-2	CASGSNHVYTF	TGTGCCAGCGGATCCAATCACGTCTACACCTTC
TRBD2	TRBV5-1	NA	TRBJ2-7	CASSSGLADPYEQYF	TGCGCCAGCAGCTCCGGACTAGCGGACCCCTACGAGCAGTACTTC
NA	TRBV27	NA	TRBJ1-2	CASSLSGFETNGYTF	TGTGCCAGCAGTTTATCGGGTTTTGAAACAAATGGCTACACCTTC
TRBD1	TRBV6-6	NA	TRBJ2-5	CASGNLDRGETQYF	TGTGCCAGCGGTAATTTAGACAGGGGGGAGACCCAGTACTTC
NA	TRBV18	NA	TRBJ1-2	CASSPIGYDGYTF	TGTGCCAGCTCACCAATAGGGTACGATGGCTACACCTTC
TRBD1	TRBV19	NA	TRBJ2-7	CASSFRDRTTEQYF	TGTGCCAGTAGTTTCCGGGACAGGACGACCGAGCAGTACTTC
NA	TRBV19	NA	TRBJ1-1	CASSIVASTVINTEAFF	TGTGCCAGTAGTATAGTGGCCTCGACAGTTATAAACACTGAAGCTTTCTTT
NA	TRBV4-3	NA	TRBJ2-5	CASSQEEAGGSKTQYF	TGCGCCAGCAGCCAAGAAGAGGCAGGGGGGTCGAAGACCCAGTACTTC
NA	TRBV29-1	NA	TRBJ1-2	CSANSGGGYGYTF	TGCAGCGCAAACAGTGGGGGCGGCTATGGCTACACCTTC
TRBD1	TRBV7-8	NA	TRBJ2-2	CASSPGTGMTGELFF	TGTGCCAGCAGCCCCGGGACAGGGATGACCGGGGAGCTGTTTTTT
NA	TRBV7-2	NA	TRBJ2-5	CASSLDRETQYF	TGTGCCAGCAGCTTAGATCGAGAGACCCAGTACTTC
NA	TRBV5-1	NA	TRBJ2-5	CASSLAISAGGHQETQYF	TGCGCCAGCAGCTTGGCCATCTCGGCAGGGGGGCACCAAGAGACCCAGTACTTC
TRBD2	TRBV19	NA	TRBJ2-3	CASSTLPGTSGGTTSDTQYF	TGTGCCAGTAGTACCCTGCCCGGCACTAGCGGGGGGACCACCTCAGATACGCAGTATTTT
NA	TRBV9	once	TRBJ1-2	CASSVTRANYGYTF	TGTGCCAGCAGCGTGACACGAGCTAACTATGGCTACACCTTC
NA	TRBV5-4	NA	TRBJ2-5	CASSLRGGGETQYF	TGTGCCAGCAGCTTGAGGGGTGGGGGAGAGACCCAGTACTTC
TRBD1	TRBV7-2	once	TRBJ2-2	CASNRPGQGAGGGELFF	TGTGCCAGCAACCGCCCGGGACAGGGGGCCGGGGGCGGGGAGCTGTTTTTT
NA	TRBV15	NA	TRBJ2-1	CATREGTDEQFF	TGTGCCACCAGAGAGGGAACGGATGAGCAGTTCTTC
NA	TRBV5-1	NA	TRBJ2-5	CASSLHGGEETQYF	TGCGCCAGCAGCTTGCACGGGGGCGAAGAGACCCAGTACTTC
NA	TRBV19	NA	TRBJ1-4	CASLGEIGEKLFF	TGTGCCAGCCTAGGGGAGATTGGTGAAAAACTGTTTTTT
TRBD2	TRBV5-1	NA	TRBJ2-2	CASSRTSGRSAGELFF	TGCGCCAGCAGCCGGACTAGCGGGAGATCTGCCGGGGAGCTGTTTTTT
NA	TRBV7-8	NA	TRBJ1-1	CASSPKGAQRGTEAFF	TGTGCCAGCAGTCCTAAGGGTGCCCAACGTGGCACTGAAGCTTTCTTT
TRBD1	TRBV28	NA	TRBJ1-5	CASSGTGVGKPQHF	TGTGCCAGCAGCGGAACAGGGGTTGGGAAGCCCCAGCATTTT
NA	TRBV6-5	NA	TRBJ1-2	CASSYNLYYGYTF	TGTGCCAGCAGTTATAACTTATACTATGGCTACACCTTC
NA	TRBV11-2	NA	TRBJ1-3	CASSLEGASGNTIYF	TGTGCCAGCAGCTTAGAGGGGGCCTCTGGAAACACCATATATTTT
NA	TRBV11-2	few	TRBJ2-7	CASSLAHEQYF	TGTGCCAGCAGCTTGGCGCACGAGCAGTACTTC
NA	TRBV2	NA	TRBJ2-1	CASRGTSVASYSNSYNEQFF	TGTGCCAGCAGGGGGACCTCGGTAGCGAGTTATTCGAACTCCTACAATGAGCAGTTCTTC
NA	TRBV5-4	NA	TRBJ2-6	CASSAVRQGLRSSGANVLTF	TGTGCCAGCAGCGCTGTAAGACAGGGACTTCGGAGCTCGGGGGCCAACGTCCTGACTTTC
NA	TRBV21-1	once	TRBJ2-7	CASSLAGGNNEQYF	TGTGCCAGCAGTTTAGCGGGAGGAAACAACGAGCAGTACTTC
NA	TRBV5-1	NA	TRBJ2-3	CASRAQPSTDTQYF	TGCGCCAGCCGGGCGCAGCCTAGCACAGATACGCAGTATTTT
NA	TRBV5-6	NA	TRBJ2-7	CASSLVRNYEQYF	TGTGCCAGCAGCTTGGTAAGGAATTACGAGCAGTACTTC